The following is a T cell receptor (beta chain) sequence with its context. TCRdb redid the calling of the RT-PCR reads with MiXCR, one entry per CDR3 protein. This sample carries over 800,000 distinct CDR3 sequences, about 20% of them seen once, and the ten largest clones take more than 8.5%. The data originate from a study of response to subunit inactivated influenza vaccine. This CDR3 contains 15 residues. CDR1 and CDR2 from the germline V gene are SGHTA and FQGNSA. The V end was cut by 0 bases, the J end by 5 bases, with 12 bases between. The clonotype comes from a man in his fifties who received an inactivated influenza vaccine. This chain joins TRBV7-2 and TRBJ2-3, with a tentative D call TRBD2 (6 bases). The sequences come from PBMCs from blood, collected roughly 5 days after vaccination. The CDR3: CASSLAPGLGDTQYF. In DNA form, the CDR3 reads TGTGCCAGCAGCTTAGCCCCGGGACTCGGAGATACGCAGTATTTT.